The next 24 T cell receptor beta chains were all read from a single sample in a study of CD8+ T cells in alopecia areata. TCR sequencing used cDNA made by reverse transcription of extracted RNA. Sequenced by immunoSEQ multiplex PCR; TCRdb stores in-frame clones only, minus some. Among over 150,000 clones listed, roughly 60% were seen once. Treatment reported: oral pan-JAK inhibitor, 5-10 mg twice daily. This specimen consisted of CD4+ T cells sorted from blood, obtained at week 24, from a patient treated with tofacitinib. The receptors here all came from a human donor with alopecia areata.

The chain links TRBV19 to TRBJ1-1; D is uncertain. CDR3 length: 13 residues. In germline, CDR1 is LNHDA, CDR2 SQIVND (reference sequence). The germline V and J ends were trimmed by 3 bases and 7 bases, with 12 bases remaining between them. The CDR3 sequence: CASSIAETFEAFF. The CDR3 nucleotides read TGTGCCAGTAGTATCGCCGAAACATTTGAAGCTTTCTTT. The full variable domain, in which reference TRBV19 and TRBJ1-1 provide the parts outside the CDR3, is DGGITQSPKYLFRKEGQNVTLSCEQNLNHDAMYWYRQDPGQGLRLIYYSQIVNDFQKGDIAEGYSVSREKKESFPLTVTSAQKNPTAFYLCASSIAETFEAFFGQGTRLTVV.

The chain uses TRBV29-1 and TRBJ1-2; D remains ambiguous. Per germline, CDR1 SQVTM and CDR2 ANQGSEA. The CDR3 has 13 amino acids. Trimming shortened V by 1 base and J by 1 base, and 7 bases separated the two germline ends. CDR3 in DNA: TGCAGCGTTGAAGCCTCGCTTAACTATGGCTACACCTTC. It is translated as CSVEASLNYGYTF.

The gene calls are TRBV30 and TRBJ1-2; weak D call: TRBD1 (5 bases). The V end lost 8 bases, the J end lost 6 bases, and 16 bases lay between the germline ends. The germline gives CDR1 GTSNPN, CDR2 SVGIG (reference sequence). CDR3 size: 12 residues. CDR3 protein: CAGGDTRHGYTF. CDR3 nucleotide sequence: TGTGCCGGGGGAGACACCCGACATGGCTACACCTTC.

The genes are TRBV28 and TRBJ2-6, with 7 bases aligning to TRBD2. The V gene end was trimmed by 6 bases and the J gene end by 0 bases; junction bases not matched to a gene: 5. Germline V lookup: CDR1 MDHEN, CDR2 SYDVKM. The CDR3 covers 16 residues. CDR3 sequence: CASRGGGTSGANVLTF. CDR3 coding DNA: TGTGCCAGCAGGGGCGGGGGAACCTCTGGGGCCAACGTCCTGACTTTC.

The chain recombines TRBV4-2 with TRBJ2-1, with TRBD2 matching 7 bases. The CDR3 totals 17 residues. The V and J ends lost 1 base and 1 base, in that order; junction bases with no gene match: 7. Germline values: CDR1 LGHNA, CDR2 YNFKEQ. The chain's CDR3 is CASSQVLSGGSYNEQFF. In DNA form, the CDR3 reads TGTGCCAGCAGCCAAGTGCTATCGGGGGGATCCTACAATGAGCAGTTCTTC.

The chain joins TRBV30 to TRBJ1-6; no clear D. The CDR3 extends over 16 amino acids. Deletions cut 2 bases from V and 6 bases from J, with 17 bases between. Germline CDR1 GTSNPN, CDR2 SVGIG (reference sequence). CDR3 amino acids: CAWSPTPLIFNSPLHF. Written as DNA, the CDR3 is TGTGCCTGGAGTCCTACGCCTCTGATATTTAATTCACCCCTCCACTTT.

The rearrangement links TRBV30 to TRBJ1-5, with 7 bases identical to TRBD1. Germline assignment: CDR1 GTSNPN and CDR2 SVGIG (reference sequence). The CDR3 runs 14 residues. Trimming cost V 1 base and J 4 bases; bases outside gene matches: 4. CDR3 nucleotides: TGTGCCTGGAGTGAGGGGACAGTGAATCAGCCCCAGCATTTT. Amino acid sequence: CAWSEGTVNQPQHF.

The chain employs TRBV29-1 and TRBJ2-1; no definite D call. This CDR3 has 15 residues. CDR1 is SQVTM and CDR2 is ANQGSEA in the germline V gene. V lost 4 bases and J lost 0, with 13 bases in between. CDR3 in amino acids: CSVGQLLSSYNEQFF. The CDR3 coding sequence is TGCAGCGTTGGCCAATTATTGAGCTCCTACAATGAGCAGTTCTTC.

This clone occurred a few times. The gene calls are TRBV29-1 and TRBJ1-2; 7 nucleotides align to TRBD1. CDR1 and CDR2 from the germline V gene are SQVTM and ANQGSEA. The CDR3 has 14 residues. The junction had 11 bases not matched to a gene; V was cut back by 4 bases and J by 6 bases. CDR3 sequence reads: CSVAKILTGDGYTF. The CDR3 bases are TGCAGCGTTGCCAAAATACTTACAGGGGATGGCTACACCTTC.

The gene calls are TRBV6-5 and TRBJ2-3, with no clear D. The CDR3 consists of 14 residues. The germline CDR1 and CDR2 sequences are MNHEY and SVGAGI. Trimming left V 2 bases short and J 6 bases short, with 12 bases between. CDR3 region: CASSYRTIRDTQYF. The CDR3 DNA follows: TGTGCCAGCAGTTACAGGACCATCAGGGATACGCAGTATTTT.

The CDR3 is CAWSGSSVRNEQFF. The CDR3, as DNA: TGTGCCTGGAGTGGTAGCTCTGTTAGAAATGAGCAGTTCTTC. The J gene is TRBJ2-1, the V gene TRBV30, with D unclear. This CDR3 region has 14 residues. The ends were cut back, 1 base at V and 7 bases at J, with 14 bases in the middle. Germline CDR1 is GTSNPN and CDR2 is SVGIG (reference sequence).

This clone came up a few times. The V and J genes are TRBV30 and TRBJ1-2; D not certain. This CDR3 is 11 amino acids long. Per the germline V gene, CDR1 is GTSNPN and CDR2 is SVGIG (reference sequence). The germline V and J ends were trimmed by 4 bases and 10 bases, with 13 bases remaining between them. The CDR3 DNA is TGTGCCTGGAAGCCGGCAGAGATCTACACCTTC. It encodes CAWKPAEIYTF. The variable domain in full, with the rest retrieved from reference TRBV30 and TRBJ1-2, is SQTIHQWPATLVQPVGSPLSLECTVEGTSNPNLYWYRQAAGRGLQLLFYSVGIGQISSEVPQNLSASRPQDRQFILSSKKLLLSDSGFYLCAWKPAEIYTFGSGTRLTVV.

There are many counts of this clone. Other DNA sequences of this sample code for an identical CDR3. The V and J genes are TRBV7-9 and TRBJ1-1; D is possibly TRBD1 (6 bases). Germline-derived CDR1 and CDR2 are SEHNR and FQNEAQ (reference sequence). Trimming took off 5 bases at V and 1 base at J, with 11 bases between the two ends. This CDR3 has 14 amino acids. The CDR3 region is CASSPLTGNTEAFF. The CDR3 DNA sequence: TGTGCCAGCAGCCCACTGACAGGGAACACTGAAGCTTTCTTT.

The V call is TRBV19, the J call TRBJ1-1; D is undetermined. Germline V gene lookup returns CDR1 LNHDA and CDR2 SQIVND (reference sequence). This CDR3 comprises 14 residues. With 4 bases removed from V and 0 bases from J, the gap between germline ends came to 9 bases. CDR3 nucleotide sequence: TGTGCCAGTAGTACTCGGGCGATGAACACTGAAGCTTTCTTT. Its translation is CASSTRAMNTEAFF.

J is TRBJ1-2 and V is TRBV4-2; D unclear. V shed 0 bases and J shed 2 bases, with 7 bases lying between them. Germline V gives CDR1 LGHNA, CDR2 YNFKEQ. The CDR3 has 14 amino acids. This CDR3 is CASSQDRQNYGYTF. In DNA form, the CDR3 reads TGTGCCAGCAGCCAAGATCGGCAGAACTATGGCTACACCTTC.

This chain connects TRBV29-1 to TRBJ1-1, with D hard to call. Trimming pared 5 bases from V and 1 base from J, leaving 14 bases between. Looked up from germline, CDR1 is SQVTM and CDR2 is ANQGSEA. This CDR3 comprises 14 residues. The CDR3 loop is CSVIVEGRNTEAFF. Written as DNA, the CDR3 is TGCAGCGTTATCGTCGAAGGGAGGAACACTGAAGCTTTCTTT. Full variable domain (missing parts from reference TRBV29-1 and TRBJ1-1): SAVISQKPSRDICQRGTSLTIQCQVDSQVTMMFWYRQQPGQSLTLIATANQGSEATYESGFVIDKFPISRPNLTFSTLTVSNMSPEDSSIYLCSVIVEGRNTEAFFGQGTRLTVV.

V gene TRBV9 combines with J gene TRBJ1-2; D remains ambiguous. Trimming removed 2 bases at V and 4 bases at J, with 12 bases between. The CDR3 length is 14 residues. From germline, CDR1 is SGDLS and CDR2 YYNGEE. CDR3 residues: CASSVGGPTYGYTF. Here the CDR3 DNA reads TGTGCCAGCAGCGTGGGCGGCCCGACCTATGGCTACACCTTC.

This sequence joins TRBV29-1 and TRBJ2-7, with TRBD1 as a possible D gene (5 bases). Germline CDR1 reads SQVTM; CDR2 reads ANQGSEA. The CDR3 consists of 13 residues. V lost 6 bases and J 0 bases, leaving 12 bases between the germline ends. The CDR3 protein is CSVVDISSYEQYF. The CDR3, as DNA: TGCAGCGTGGTGGACATCAGCTCCTACGAGCAGTACTTC.

The chain is built from TRBV27 and TRBJ2-1; D remains unclear. V lost 1 base and J 7 bases, leaving 8 bases between the germline ends. Germline-derived CDR1 and CDR2 are MNHEY and SMNVEV (reference sequence). The CDR3 is made up of 13 amino acids. The CDR3 is CASSLWPVNEQFF. The CDR3 DNA reads TGTGCCAGCAGTTTATGGCCAGTTAATGAGCAGTTCTTC.

V usage is TRBV29-1 and J usage is TRBJ1-2; 7 bases align to TRBD1. V trimming: 7 bases; J trimming: 5 bases; junction bases outside the gene matches: 10. CDR3 length equals 13 residues. Germline V lookup: CDR1 SQVTM, CDR2 ANQGSEA. The CDR3 nucleotides are TGCAGCGCCGCGGACAGGTGGTCTTATGGCTACACCTTC. The encoded protein is CSAADRWSYGYTF. The full variable domain, its missing parts supplied by reference TRBV29-1 and TRBJ1-2, is SAVISQKPSRDICQRGTSLTIQCQVDSQVTMMFWYRQQPGQSLTLIATANQGSEATYESGFVIDKFPISRPNLTFSTLTVSNMSPEDSSIYLCSAADRWSYGYTFGSGTRLTVV.

This clone has more than one count but fewer than ten. The chain has TRBV29-1 and TRBJ2-5, with D unresolved. CDR3 length equals 12 residues. V was trimmed by 4 bases and J by 5 bases, leaving 11 bases between them. Germline V gene sequence: CDR1 SQVTM, CDR2 ANQGSEA. In nucleotides, the CDR3 is TGCAGCGTTGTCGAAGGTGGTGAGACCCAGTACTTC. Translating gives CSVVEGGETQYF.

This clone was seen ten or more times. V gene TRBV4-1 combines with J gene TRBJ2-1; 12 positions agree with TRBD2. The germline V gene has CDR1 MGHRA and CDR2 YSYEKL. This CDR3 region has 17 residues. With 4 bases clipped from V and 3 bases from J, the junction kept 7 bases outside the gene matches. The DNA for the CDR3 is TGCGCCAGCAGCCCCGCTAGCGGGGGGGCCAGCTACAATGAGCAGTTCTTC. It codes for CASSPASGGASYNEQFF.

In its sample, this clone was seen a few times. V is TRBV5-1 and J is TRBJ2-7; no firm D call. Germline V CDR1 and CDR2: SGHRS, YFSETQ. V gave up 1 base and J gave up 1 base, with 3 bases separating them. This CDR3 spans 12 amino acids. The CDR3, as DNA: TGCGCCAGCAGCTTGTATTCCTACGAGCAGTACTTC. Its translation: CASSLYSYEQYF.

CDR3 nucleotide sequence: TGTGCCAGCAGTCCCCGGAAAGGAAATACGCAGTATTTT. As protein: CASSPRKGNTQYF. The chain uses TRBV27 and TRBJ2-3, with D uncertain. The germline gives CDR1 MNHEY, CDR2 SMNVEV (reference sequence). The V and J ends lost 5 bases and 7 bases respectively, with 13 bases between them. The CDR3 is 13 amino acids.